These 32 T cell receptor beta chains were sequenced from one sample in a study of cytomegalovirus exposure and HLA in healthy donors. The PCR was carried out with 60 Vbeta primers and 13 Jbeta primers. Generated by immunoSEQ multiplex PCR, the TCRdb table keeps only in-frame clones and is missing some. The sample includes 46,000 or so clones, approximately 57% of them seen just once. Sample: PBMCs. These receptors originate from a man between 60 and 75 years old in good health and CMV-seropositive.

This clone occurred once. V gene TRBV20-1 combines with J gene TRBJ2-7; no reliable D call. V dropped 6 bases and J dropped 5 bases, with 11 bases sitting between them. CDR3 length: 11 residues. Germline loops: CDR1 DFQATT, CDR2 SNEGSKA (reference sequence). DNA for the CDR3: TGCAGTGCGTCTACTACCGACGAGCAGTACTTC. Its protein product is CSASTTDEQYF.

The chain has TRBV5-1 and TRBJ2-1, with 8 bases identical to TRBD2. The CDR3 contains 13 residues. CDR1 is SGHRS, CDR2 YFSETQ, per germline. Germline trimming cut 1 base from V and 10 bases from J; bases unmatched to any gene: 4. Written as DNA, the CDR3 is TGCGCCAGCAGCTTGTTACTAGCGGAAGAGCAGTTCTTC. Its translation is CASSLLLAEEQFF. Full variable domain (outside the CDR3, taken from reference TRBV5-1 and TRBJ2-1): KAGVTQTPRYLIKTRGQQVTLSCSPISGHRSVSWYQQTPGQGLQFLFEYFSETQRNKGNFPGRFSGRQFSNSRSEMNVSTLELGDSALYLCASSLLLAEEQFFGPGTRLTVL.

This clone was seen once. This chain joins TRBV6-4 and TRBJ2-7, with 7 bases matching TRBD2. This CDR3 has 18 residues. The V gene's germline CDR1 is MRHNA and CDR2 SNTAGT. Germline trimming cut 6 bases from V and 4 bases from J; bases unmatched to any gene: 21. The CDR3 reads CASRRGGSVSTSLYEQYF. The CDR3 nucleotides read TGTGCCAGCAGACGGGGAGGGTCAGTGTCCACGTCCCTATACGAGCAGTACTTC.

The gene calls are TRBV20-1 and TRBJ2-5, with D possibly TRBD2 on 5 matching bases. TRBJ2-7 explains the end of the DNA better; the J call may be wrong. This CDR3 is built from 11 residues. Germline V gene data show CDR1 as DFQATT and CDR2 as SNEGSKA (reference sequence). The CDR3, as DNA: TGCAGTGCGGGGAGCTCCTACGAGCAGTACTTC. It encodes CSAGSSYEQYF.

This clone has only one observation. The gene calls are TRBV6-1 and TRBJ2-3; TRBD2 matches at 12 bases. CDR1 is MNHNS and CDR2 is SASEGT in the germline V gene. The CDR3 covers 19 residues. The ends lost 0 bases at V and 1 base at J; junction bases unmatched: 8. For the CDR3, the DNA is TGTGCCAGCAGTGAAGCCAGGGCGGCTAGCGGGAGGGGCACAGATACGCAGTATTTT. This codes for CASSEARAASGRGTDTQYF.

The CDR3 nucleotides read TGCGCCAGCAGCCAAGACGGGTGGTCCTACAATGAGCAGTTCTTC. Translated: CASSQDGWSYNEQFF. The rearrangement joins TRBV4-3 to TRBJ2-1, with unresolved D. The CDR3 contains 15 residues. The V gene's germline CDR1 is LGHNA and CDR2 YSLEER. V lost 0 bases to trimming and J lost 1 base, with 7 bases between them.

J is TRBJ2-1 and V is TRBV5-4; tentatively, D is TRBD2 (6 bases). CDR1 is SGHNT, CDR2 YYREEE, per germline (reference sequence). This CDR3 region has 16 residues. V lost 0 bases and J 0 bases, leaving 10 bases between the germline ends. DNA of the CDR3: TGTGCCAGCAGCTTGGGCGCAGCGGGCTCCTACAATGAGCAGTTCTTC. Amino acid sequence: CASSLGAAGSYNEQFF.

A few counts support this clone. The V call is TRBV13, the J call TRBJ2-3; TRBD2 matches 11 bases. Germline V gene sequence: CDR1 PRHDT, CDR2 FYEKMQ (reference sequence). V lost 6 bases and J lost 2; bases outside the gene matches: 10. This CDR3 contains 17 residues. CDR3 DNA: TGTGCCAGCAGACTCGGCCTAGCGGGAGGTCTCACAGATACGCAGTATTTT. Translated: CASRLGLAGGLTDTQYF. The whole variable domain, filled in from reference TRBV13 and TRBJ2-3, reads AAGVIQSPRHLIKEKRETATLKCYPIPRHDTVYWYQQGPGQDPQFLISFYEKMQSDKGSIPDRFSAQQFSDYHSELNMSSLELGDSALYFCASRLGLAGGLTDTQYFGPGTRLTVL.

The V and J genes are TRBV10-3 and TRBJ2-5; D may be TRBD1 (5 bases). This CDR3 has 18 residues. CDR1 and CDR2 (germline): ENHRY, SYGVKD. V was pared by 0 bases and J by 0 bases, with 17 bases between. The DNA for the CDR3 is TGTGCCATCAGTGAGTCGGATGTGGGGCGGACGTACCAAGAGACCCAGTACTTC. As protein: CAISESDVGRTYQETQYF.

Only a few counts were recorded for this clone. The J gene is TRBJ2-2, the V gene TRBV14, with no clear D. The CDR3 is 13 amino acids. Germline V gives CDR1 SGHDN, CDR2 FVKESK. The V and J ends lost 4 bases and 6 bases respectively, with 9 bases between them. CDR3 DNA sequence: TGTGCCAGCAGCCCAAACTTATCCGGGGAGCTGTTTTTT. It encodes CASSPNLSGELFF.

V is TRBV20-1 and J is TRBJ2-1; D possibly corresponds to TRBD2 (5 bases). This CDR3 has 11 amino acids. Trimming shortened V by 3 bases and J by 10 bases, and 10 bases separated the two germline ends. Germline assignment: CDR1 DFQATT and CDR2 SNEGSKA (reference sequence). The CDR3 DNA is TGCAGTGCTAGTCGGGGTGAAGAGCAGTTCTTC. This gives the protein CSASRGEEQFF.

The chain carries TRBV27 and TRBJ1-1; TRBD1 aligns across 7 bases. The CDR3 runs 14 residues. Germline CDR1 is MNHEY and CDR2 is SMNVEV (reference sequence). V lost 2 bases and J lost 5; bases outside the gene matches: 5. Written as DNA, the CDR3 is TGTGCCAGCAGTTTAGACAGGGTAGGGACTGAAGCTTTCTTT. Translation: CASSLDRVGTEAFF.

The genes are TRBV13 and TRBJ2-7; D is possibly TRBD1 (6 bases). The CDR3 contains 15 residues. Per the germline V gene, CDR1 is PRHDT and CDR2 is FYEKMQ (reference sequence). With 5 bases removed from V and 2 bases from J, the gap between germline ends came to 16 bases. The CDR3 DNA is TGTGCCAGCAGCGCTTTCCGGGACATGACCTACGAGCAGTACTTC. This sequence encodes CASSAFRDMTYEQYF.

The rearrangement uses TRBV6-1 and TRBJ2-1; 7 positions match TRBD2. The CDR3 runs to 15 residues. J lost 2 bases, V lost 7 bases, and 8 bases had no gene match. The germline V gene has CDR1 MNHNS and CDR2 SASEGT. The CDR3 region has the DNA TGTGCCAGCACGATCCCGGGACTAACCTACAATGAGCAGTTCTTC. Amino acids: CASTIPGLTYNEQFF.

The rearrangement links TRBV7-9 to TRBJ2-1, with 9 nucleotides matching TRBD2. The length of the CDR3 is 14 residues. Germline V gene data show CDR1 as SEHNR and CDR2 as FQNEAQ (reference sequence). J gave up 5 bases and V 3 bases, and 2 bases lay outside the gene matches. The CDR3 nucleotides are TGTGCCAGCAGCTTGACTAGCGGAAACAATGAGCAGTTCTTC. As protein: CASSLTSGNNEQFF.

The chain couples TRBV9 to TRBJ2-5; TRBD2 agrees at 8 bases. The V segment lost 0 bases and the J segment 2 bases; nucleotides outside the gene matches: 3. Germline V CDR1 and CDR2: SGDLS, YYNGEE. The CDR3 is 15 residues long. CDR3 sequence reads: CASSVAPGGQETQYF. The CDR3 DNA follows: TGTGCCAGCAGCGTAGCACCGGGAGGGCAAGAGACCCAGTACTTC. Full variable domain (rest looked up from reference TRBV9 and TRBJ2-5): DSGVTQTPKHLITATGQRVTLRCSPRSGDLSVYWYQQSLDQGLQFLIQYYNGEERAKGNILERFSAQQFPDLHSELNLSSLELGDSALYFCASSVAPGGQETQYFGPGTRLLVL.

The V and J genes are TRBV10-3 and TRBJ2-6; D may be TRBD1 (6 bases). The CDR3 loop spans 18 amino acids. Trimming pared 0 bases from V and 0 bases from J, leaving 12 bases between. Germline V gene sequence: CDR1 ENHRY, CDR2 SYGVKD. The DNA of the CDR3 is TGTGCCATCAGTGAGTCTCATATGGGGGCCTCTGGGGCCAACGTCCTGACTTTC. This codes for CAISESHMGASGANVLTF.

The sample holds a few counts of this clone. V gene TRBV28 combines with J gene TRBJ1-1; perhaps TRBD1 as D (5 bases). CDR3 length equals 18 residues. The germline V and J ends were trimmed by 5 bases and 5 bases, with 27 bases remaining between them. CDR1 MDHEN and CDR2 SYDVKM come from the germline V gene. DNA for the CDR3: TGTGCCAGCAGTCCGTTTACTGGAACCGTTTCGGGGGGAACTGAAGCTTTCTTT. Residues: CASSPFTGTVSGGTEAFF.

This clone has just a few counts. The rearrangement links TRBV7-2 to TRBJ1-5; D might be TRBD1 (5 bases). Trimming took off 2 bases at V and 5 bases at J, with 10 bases between the two ends. Per the germline V gene, CDR1 is SGHTA and CDR2 is FQGNSA. This CDR3 comprises 14 residues. This CDR3 reads CASSLSREDQPQHF. CDR3 nucleotides: TGTGCCAGCAGCTTAAGCAGGGAGGATCAGCCCCAGCATTTT.

The J gene is TRBJ1-1, the V gene TRBV19; 7 bases are a match to TRBD1. Germline-derived CDR1 and CDR2 are LNHDA and SQIVND (reference sequence). After removal of 1 base from V and 0 bases from J, the junction contained 5 bases not matched to a gene. There are 16 residues in the CDR3. The chain's CDR3 is CASSIGAGGLNTEAFF. The CDR3, as DNA: TGTGCCAGTAGTATAGGGGCAGGGGGACTGAACACTGAAGCTTTCTTT.

J is TRBJ1-5 and V is TRBV19; D possibly corresponds to TRBD1 (6 bases). This CDR3 is 13 amino acids long. CDR1 and CDR2 from the germline V gene are LNHDA and SQIVND (reference sequence). V lost 8 bases and J lost 0, with 8 bases in between. The CDR3 protein is CASRDTSNQPQHF. DNA for the CDR3: TGTGCCAGTCGGGACACTAGCAATCAGCCCCAGCATTTT.

The chain couples TRBV30 to TRBJ1-2; D not resolved. Trimming pared 1 base from V and 2 bases from J, leaving 2 bases between. The CDR3 sequence is 11 residues long. Germline assignment: CDR1 GTSNPN and CDR2 SVGIG (reference sequence). The CDR3 loop reads CAWSANYGYTF. The CDR3 nucleotides are TGTGCCTGGAGTGCGAACTATGGCTACACCTTC.

The CDR3 protein is CASRHDSSNPAYTEAFF. For the CDR3, the DNA is TGCGCCAGCAGGCATGACAGCTCCAACCCGGCCTACACTGAAGCTTTCTTT. This sequence joins TRBV5-1 and TRBJ1-1; a possible D gene is TRBD1 (5 bases). The CDR3 runs 17 residues. Germline CDR1 reads SGHRS; CDR2 reads YFSETQ. V shed 5 bases and J shed 3 bases, with 23 bases lying between them.

The V gene is TRBV7-9, the J gene TRBJ1-5; 7 positions match TRBD1. V lost 4 bases to trimming and J lost 2 bases; unmatched junction nucleotides: 2. The CDR3 loop spans 14 amino acids. Germline V gives CDR1 SEHNR, CDR2 FQNEAQ (reference sequence). The chain's CDR3 is CASSSTGGNQPQHF. As DNA, the CDR3 is TGTGCCAGCAGCTCTACAGGGGGCAATCAGCCCCAGCATTTT.

The V and J genes are TRBV28 and TRBJ1-5; 8 nucleotides line up with TRBD1. Unmatched junction bases numbered 8, after V lost 4 bases and J lost 3 bases. The length of the CDR3 is 16 residues. CDR1 is MDHEN and CDR2 is SYDVKM in the germline V gene. CDR3 residues: CASSSTGVLLNQPQHF. The CDR3 nucleotides read TGTGCCAGCAGTTCGACAGGGGTCTTACTCAATCAGCCCCAGCATTTT.

The V gene is TRBV30, the J gene TRBJ2-7, with TRBD2 matching over 7 bases. The trim removed 4 bases at V and 0 bases at J, leaving 3 bases unmatched. The germline gives CDR1 GTSNPN, CDR2 SVGIG (reference sequence). CDR3 size: 13 residues. As DNA, the CDR3 is TGTGCCTGGACTAGCGGTTTCTCCTACGAGCAGTACTTC. Protein sequence: CAWTSGFSYEQYF.

In its sample, this clone was seen a few times. The V gene is TRBV7-2, the J gene TRBJ2-7; 16 nucleotides align to TRBD2. The CDR3 contains 15 residues. Per germline, CDR1 SGHTA and CDR2 FQGNSA. J lost 7 bases, V lost 5 bases, and 5 bases had no gene match. Here the CDR3 reads CASSQGLAGGGEQYF. The CDR3 DNA reads TGTGCCAGCAGCCAGGGACTAGCGGGAGGGGGGGAGCAGTACTTC.

This clone was counted a few times. V and J are TRBV5-6 and TRBJ1-5, with 9 nucleotides matching TRBD1. This CDR3 is built from 16 residues. CDR1 is SGHDT, CDR2 YYEEEE, per germline. The trim removed 5 bases at V and 2 bases at J, leaving 8 bases unmatched. CDR3 coding DNA: TGTGCCAGCAGTGGACAGGGGAGTTGGGGCAATCAGCCCCAGCATTTT. This sequence encodes CASSGQGSWGNQPQHF.

The J gene is TRBJ2-4, the V gene TRBV2, with D possibly TRBD1 on 5 matching bases. Trimming cost V 2 bases and J 0 bases, with 11 bases left between them. Germline V gene sequence: CDR1 SNHLY, CDR2 FYNNEI. This CDR3 spans 16 amino acids. CDR3 loop: CASSEPRQPAKNIQYF. CDR3 nucleotides: TGTGCCAGCAGTGAACCCCGACAGCCAGCCAAAAACATTCAGTACTTC. Filled out from reference TRBV2 and TRBJ2-4, the complete variable domain reads EPEVTQTPSHQVTQMGQEVILRCVPISNHLYFYWYRQILGQKVEFLVSFYNNEISEKSEIFDDQFSVERPDGSNFTLKIRSTKLEDSAMYFCASSEPRQPAKNIQYFGAGTRLSVL.

The rearrangement uses TRBV5-4 and TRBJ2-7, with D possibly being TRBD2 (5 bases). Germline V lookup: CDR1 SGHNT, CDR2 YYREEE (reference sequence). This CDR3 has 16 residues. V dropped 4 bases and J dropped 0 bases, with 17 bases sitting between them. CDR3 DNA sequence: TGTGCCAGCAGCCGCCCCGCCGGGGAGAGCTCCTACGAGCAGTACTTC. Its translation: CASSRPAGESSYEQYF.

The chain carries TRBV9 and TRBJ1-1; 9 bases are a match to TRBD1. This CDR3 is 14 amino acids long. The germline CDR1 and CDR2 sequences are SGDLS and YYNGEE. The trim removed 0 bases at V and 6 bases at J, leaving 3 bases unmatched. The CDR3 loop reads CASSVVGQGSEAFF. The DNA of the CDR3 is TGTGCCAGCAGCGTAGTGGGACAGGGCTCTGAAGCTTTCTTT. Using reference TRBV9 and TRBJ1-1 for the parts outside the CDR3, the full variable domain is DSGVTQTPKHLITATGQRVTLRCSPRSGDLSVYWYQQSLDQGLQFLIQYYNGEERAKGNILERFSAQQFPDLHSELNLSSLELGDSALYFCASSVVGQGSEAFFGQGTRLTVV.

CDR3 coding DNA: TGTGCCAGTAGTACCTCCGGGACATCGAACACTGAAGCTTTCTTT. Translation: CASSTSGTSNTEAFF. The V and J genes are TRBV19 and TRBJ1-1; perhaps TRBD1 as D (6 bases). Trimming removed 4 bases at V and 1 base at J, with 13 bases between. This CDR3 is built from 15 residues. The germline V gene has CDR1 LNHDA and CDR2 SQIVND (reference sequence).